This T cell receptor (beta chain) comes out of a study of Ad26.COV2.S vaccination and SARS-CoV-2 variants. Assay: immunoSEQ multiplex PCR; the TCRdb copy retains only in-frame clones and omits some. The sample shows fewer than 800,000 clones, 70% to 90% of them seen only once. Treatment: some 20 received Ad26.COV2.S at low or high dose, single or two shots; a few received placebo; per-sample allocation not given. Collection of samples fell on day 63 after the first vaccine or placebo injection. A Boston adult aged 18-55 years was the donor. Germline CDR1 reads MNHEY; CDR2 reads SMNVEV (reference sequence). V shed 6 bases, J shed 1 base, and the junction held 5 bases outside the gene matches. There are 14 residues in the CDR3.

V is TRBV27 and J is TRBJ1-1, with 7 bases matching TRBD1. Material: peripheral blood, obtained in a trial of Ad26.COV2.S vaccine versus placebo. This sequence was found in a person between 18 and 59 years old who received the Ad26.COV2.S COVID-19 vaccine or a placebo. The CDR3 protein is CASSSRGWNTEAFF. The CDR3 bases are TGTGCCAGCAGCTCCAGGGGGTGGAACACTGAAGCTTTCTTT.